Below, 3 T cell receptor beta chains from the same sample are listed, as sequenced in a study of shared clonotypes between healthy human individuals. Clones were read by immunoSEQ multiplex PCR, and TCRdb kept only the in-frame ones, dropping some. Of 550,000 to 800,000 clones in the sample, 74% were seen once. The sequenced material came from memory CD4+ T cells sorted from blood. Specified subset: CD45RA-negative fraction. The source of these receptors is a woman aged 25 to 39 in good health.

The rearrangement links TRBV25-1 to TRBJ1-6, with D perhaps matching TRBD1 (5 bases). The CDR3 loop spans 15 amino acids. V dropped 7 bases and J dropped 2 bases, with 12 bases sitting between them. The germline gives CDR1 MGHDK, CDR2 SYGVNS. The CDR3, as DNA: TGTGCCAGCAAGGTGGGGGGAACCTATAATTCACCCCTCCACTTT. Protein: CASKVGGTYNSPLHF.

Here the CDR3 DNA reads TGTGCCAGCAGTTCGCCGACAGGGGATAAGGACGAGCAGTACTTC. This gives the protein CASSSPTGDKDEQYF. The V gene is TRBV28, the J gene TRBJ2-7; 8 bases fit TRBD1. CDR1 and CDR2 (germline): MDHEN, SYDVKM. CDR3 size: 15 residues. V trimming: 4 bases; J trimming: 5 bases; junction bases outside the gene matches: 10.

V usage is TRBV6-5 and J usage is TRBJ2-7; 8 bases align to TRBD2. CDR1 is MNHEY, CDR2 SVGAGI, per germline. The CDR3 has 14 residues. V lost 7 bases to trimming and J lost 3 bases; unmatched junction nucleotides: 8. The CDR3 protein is CASTPGGSGYEQYF. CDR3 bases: TGTGCCAGCACCCCGGGGGGGTCCGGCTACGAGCAGTACTTC.